The 14 T cell receptor beta chains presented below share a single source sample, sequenced in a study of vaccination and CD4 T cells after COVID-19. Their cognate antigens are unknown. Stated treatment: roughly nine-day PBMC culture with coronavirus spike peptide pools or control peptides (ViraFEST assay). An Oncomine TCR Beta short-read assay was used to sequence the DNA from cultured CD4+ T cells. TCRdb ran MiXCR on the PCR reads and lists one entry per CDR3 protein. Of around 20,000 distinct CDR3 sequences in the sample, roughly half were seen once. Input material: CD4+ T cells from blood, cultured in vitro. These receptors were collected from a human donor who had recovered from COVID-19.

The gene calls are TRBV20-1 and TRBJ2-1; 11 positions agree with TRBD2. The ends lost 0 bases at V and 7 bases at J; junction bases unmatched: 8. CDR3 length equals 16 residues. CDR1 and CDR2 (germline): DFQATT, SNEGSKA (reference sequence). CDR3 bases: TGCAGTGCTAGAGACAGGGCTAGCGGGGGGTTGAATGAGCAGTTCTTC. This translates into CSARDRASGGLNEQFF.

This clonotype was counted a few times. This chain joins TRBV6-5 and TRBJ1-5; no clear D gene. The CDR3 is 13 residues long. Germline loops: CDR1 MNHEY, CDR2 SVGAGI. With 0 bases removed from V and 3 bases from J, the gap between germline ends came to 3 bases. The CDR3 spells CASSYSNNQPQHF. CDR3 DNA sequence: TGTGCCAGCAGTTACTCGAACAATCAGCCCCAGCATTTT.

J is TRBJ1-1 and V is TRBV6-2 or TRBV6-3, with 12 bases matching TRBD1. This CDR3 is 22 amino acids long. The junction had 20 bases not matched to a gene; V was cut back by 3 bases and J by 0 bases. Germline CDR1 and CDR2: MNHEY and SVGEGT. The CDR3 coding sequence is TGTGCCAGCAGTTATCTATTACGGGGACAGGGGGCCAAAGCGGCGATGAACACTGAAGCTTTCTTT. It specifies CASSYLLRGQGAKAAMNTEAFF.

The CDR3 protein is CASSETGRETQYF. The CDR3 bases are TGTGCCAGCAGTGAGACAGGGCGGGAGACCCAGTACTTC. The chain links TRBV2 to TRBJ2-5, with 7 bases matching TRBD1. The germline CDR1 and CDR2 sequences are SNHLY and FYNNEI. The CDR3 extends over 13 amino acids. The V segment lost 3 bases and the J segment 5 bases; nucleotides outside the gene matches: 3.

This sequence joins TRBV2 and TRBJ1-1, with 7 bases identical to TRBD1. J lost 0 bases, V lost 7 bases, and 8 bases had no gene match. The CDR3 sequence is 15 residues long. CDR1 is SNHLY and CDR2 is FYNNEI in the germline V gene. CDR3 sequence reads: CASTAGGTVNTEAFF. CDR3 bases: TGTGCCAGCACTGCTGGTGGGACAGTGAACACTGAAGCTTTCTTT.

The table lists this clonotype with a few counts. The chain combines TRBV20-1 with TRBJ1-6; D not certain. V gave up 2 bases and J gave up 10 bases, with 12 bases separating them. Germline V gene sequence: CDR1 DFQATT, CDR2 SNEGSKA (reference sequence). The CDR3 has 13 amino acids. This CDR3 reads CSARFRELSPLHF. DNA for the CDR3: TGCAGTGCTAGATTCCGGGAACTCTCACCCCTCCACTTT.

The chain combines TRBV5-4 with TRBJ2-2, with 9 bases that match TRBD1. The CDR3 totals 16 residues. V dropped 3 bases and J dropped 4; count of bases not matched to a gene: 7. The germline CDR1 and CDR2 sequences are SGHNT and YYREEE (reference sequence). CDR3: CASSSPTGGSTGELFF. DNA of the CDR3: TGTGCCAGCAGCTCACCGACAGGGGGGTCCACCGGGGAGCTGTTTTTT. Variable domain in full (rest from reference TRBV5-4 and TRBJ2-2): ETGVTQSPTHLIKTRGQQVTLRCSSQSGHNTVSWYQQALGQGPQFIFQYYREEENGRGNFPPRFSGLQFPNYSSELNVNALELDDSALYLCASSSPTGGSTGELFFGEGSRLTVL.

A single count supports this clonotype. V is TRBV7-9 and J is TRBJ2-7; possibly TRBD2 for D (7 bases). Germline V gives CDR1 SEHNR, CDR2 FQNEAQ (reference sequence). CDR3 length equals 15 residues. Trimming stripped 5 bases from V and 2 bases from J, with 16 bases between. The CDR3 nucleotides are TGTGCCAGCAGCCCCCCGGGGGGCATGACCTACGAGCAGTACTTC. Translating gives CASSPPGGMTYEQYF.

This clonotype has a single count. The rearrangement links TRBV4-1 to TRBJ1-2; the match to TRBD1 covers 9 bases. Germline V gene sequence: CDR1 MGHRA, CDR2 YSYEKL. After removal of 1 base from V and 7 bases from J, the junction contained 7 bases not matched to a gene. This CDR3 spans 15 amino acids. CDR3 loop: CASSQGGTGLFGYTF. The CDR3 bases are TGCGCCAGCAGCCAAGGAGGGACAGGGTTATTTGGCTACACCTTC.

The chain has TRBV6-2 or TRBV6-3 and TRBJ1-1; 12 positions match TRBD1. CDR1 is MNHEY and CDR2 is SVGEGT in the germline V gene. Trimming at V came to 0 bases and at J to 5 bases, leaving 16 bases not matched to a gene. CDR3 size: 20 residues. The CDR3 reads CASSYSGGGQGARLSTEAFF. The CDR3 DNA sequence: TGTGCCAGCAGTTACTCCGGAGGGGGACAGGGGGCGCGATTGAGTACTGAAGCTTTCTTT.

The chain combines TRBV28 with TRBJ1-5; 7 positions agree with TRBD1. The CDR3 is 17 amino acids. The junction had 16 bases not matched to a gene; V was cut back by 4 bases and J by 7 bases. Germline loops: CDR1 MDHEN, CDR2 SYDVKM. The CDR3 region has the DNA TGTGCCAGCAGTTCCTACTGGACAGGTCAAATGGGGCAGCCCCAGCATTTT. Protein: CASSSYWTGQMGQPQHF.

The J gene is TRBJ1-5, the V gene TRBV6-2 or TRBV6-3; maybe TRBD1 (5 bases). Per the germline V gene, CDR1 is MNHEY and CDR2 is SVGEGT. V lost 0 bases and J lost 4, with 13 bases in between. This CDR3 is 16 amino acids long. The CDR3 DNA sequence: TGTGCCAGCAGTTACTCCCCAGGGAGCGGAAATCAGCCCCAGCATTTT. Translation: CASSYSPGSGNQPQHF.

This chain links TRBV4-2 with TRBJ2-3, with D uncertain. This CDR3 comprises 17 residues. Trimming took 0 bases from V and 2 from J, leaving 15 bases between them. Germline CDR1 LGHNA, CDR2 YNFKEQ. CDR3 sequence reads: CASSQDWRLPNTDTQYF. In DNA form, the CDR3 reads TGTGCCAGCAGCCAAGATTGGCGACTCCCTAACACAGATACGCAGTATTTT.

The J gene is TRBJ1-2, the V gene TRBV2, with D possibly matching TRBD1 (5 bases). There are 14 residues in the CDR3. CDR1 and CDR2 (germline): SNHLY, FYNNEI. Deletions cut 2 bases from V and 6 bases from J, with 13 bases between. CDR3 region: CASSELQGGHGYTF. The CDR3 DNA reads TGTGCCAGCAGTGAACTGCAGGGCGGGCATGGCTACACCTTC.